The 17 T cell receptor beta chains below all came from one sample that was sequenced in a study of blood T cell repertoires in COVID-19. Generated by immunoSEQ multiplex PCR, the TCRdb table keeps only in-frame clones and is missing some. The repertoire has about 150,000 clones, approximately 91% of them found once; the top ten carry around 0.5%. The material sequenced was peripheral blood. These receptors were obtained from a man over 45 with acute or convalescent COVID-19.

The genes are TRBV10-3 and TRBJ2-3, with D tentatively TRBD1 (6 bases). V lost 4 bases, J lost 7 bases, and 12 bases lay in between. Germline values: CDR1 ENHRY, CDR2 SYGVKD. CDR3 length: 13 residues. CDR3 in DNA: TGTGCCATCAGTGGGACAGACGGAAATACGCAGTATTTT. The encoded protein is CAISGTDGNTQYF.

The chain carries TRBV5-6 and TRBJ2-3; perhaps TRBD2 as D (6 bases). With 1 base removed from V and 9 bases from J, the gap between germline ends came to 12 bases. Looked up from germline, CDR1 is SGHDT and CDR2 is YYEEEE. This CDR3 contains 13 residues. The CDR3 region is CASSLPGVNTQYF. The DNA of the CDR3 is TGTGCCAGCAGCTTGCCGGGAGTTAACACGCAGTATTTT.

The CDR3, as DNA: TGTGCCAGAAGCCCCCTCAGCGGGGGGCACCTTGGGAACGAGCAGTACGTC. Its protein product is CARSPLSGGHLGNEQYV. The chain couples TRBV7-5 to TRBJ2-7; TRBD2, the table's D call, lacks a check against the DNA. TRBV7-5 is a pseudogene. This CDR3 has 17 residues.

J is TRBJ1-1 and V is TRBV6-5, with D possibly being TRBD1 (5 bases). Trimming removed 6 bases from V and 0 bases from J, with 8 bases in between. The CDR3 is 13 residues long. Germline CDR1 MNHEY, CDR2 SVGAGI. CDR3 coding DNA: TGTGCCAGCAGCCAGACAGTGAACACTGAAGCTTTCTTT. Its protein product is CASSQTVNTEAFF.

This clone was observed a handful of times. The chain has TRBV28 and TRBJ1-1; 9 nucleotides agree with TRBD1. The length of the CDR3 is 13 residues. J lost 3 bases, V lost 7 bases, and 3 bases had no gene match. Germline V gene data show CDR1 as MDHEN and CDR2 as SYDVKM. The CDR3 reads CASIWDRDTEAFF. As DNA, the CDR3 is TGTGCCAGCATTTGGGACAGGGACACTGAAGCTTTCTTT.

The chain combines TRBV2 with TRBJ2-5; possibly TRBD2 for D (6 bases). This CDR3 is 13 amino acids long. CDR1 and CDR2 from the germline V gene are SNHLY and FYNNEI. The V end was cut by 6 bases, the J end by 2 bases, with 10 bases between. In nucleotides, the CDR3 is TGTGCCAGCAGCCGGGGGACGCAAGAGACCCAGTACTTC. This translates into CASSRGTQETQYF.

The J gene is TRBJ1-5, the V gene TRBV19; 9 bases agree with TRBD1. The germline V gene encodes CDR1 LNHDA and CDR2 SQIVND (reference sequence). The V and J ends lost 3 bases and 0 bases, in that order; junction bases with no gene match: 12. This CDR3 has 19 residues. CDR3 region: CASSIAGQGRLHSNQPQHF. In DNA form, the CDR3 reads TGTGCCAGTAGTATTGCGGGACAGGGCCGACTACATAGCAATCAGCCCCAGCATTTT.

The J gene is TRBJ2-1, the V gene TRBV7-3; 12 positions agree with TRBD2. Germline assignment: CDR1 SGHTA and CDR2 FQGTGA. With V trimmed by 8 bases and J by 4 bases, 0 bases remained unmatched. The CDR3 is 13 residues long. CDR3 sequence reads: CASGLAGYNEQFF. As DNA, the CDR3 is TGTGCCAGCGGACTAGCGGGGTACAATGAGCAGTTCTTC.

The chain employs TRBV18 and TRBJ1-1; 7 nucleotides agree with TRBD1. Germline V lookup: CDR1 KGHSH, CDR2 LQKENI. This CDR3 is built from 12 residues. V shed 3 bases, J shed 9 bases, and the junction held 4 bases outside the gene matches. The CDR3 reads CASSPPGQKAFF. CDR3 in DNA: TGTGCCAGCTCACCCCCGGGACAGAAAGCTTTCTTT.

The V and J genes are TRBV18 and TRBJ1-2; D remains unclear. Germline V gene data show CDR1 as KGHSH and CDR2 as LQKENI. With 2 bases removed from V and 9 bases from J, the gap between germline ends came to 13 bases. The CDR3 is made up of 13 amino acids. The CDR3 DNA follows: TGTGCCAGCTCACCAACCCGGGAAATGAGCTACACCTTC. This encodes CASSPTREMSYTF.

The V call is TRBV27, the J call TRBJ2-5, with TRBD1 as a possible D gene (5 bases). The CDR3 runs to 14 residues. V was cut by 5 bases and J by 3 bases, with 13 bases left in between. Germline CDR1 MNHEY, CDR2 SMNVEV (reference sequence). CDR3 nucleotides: TGTGCCAGCAGTCCAAGGGGCATAGAAGAGACCCAGTACTTC. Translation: CASSPRGIEETQYF.

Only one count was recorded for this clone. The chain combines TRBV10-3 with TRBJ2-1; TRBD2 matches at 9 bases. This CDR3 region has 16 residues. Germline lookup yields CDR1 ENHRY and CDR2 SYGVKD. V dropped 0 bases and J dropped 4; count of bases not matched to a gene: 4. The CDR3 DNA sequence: TGTGCCATCAGTGAGTCGCGACTAGCGGAATACAATGAGCAGTTCTTC. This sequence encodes CAISESRLAEYNEQFF.

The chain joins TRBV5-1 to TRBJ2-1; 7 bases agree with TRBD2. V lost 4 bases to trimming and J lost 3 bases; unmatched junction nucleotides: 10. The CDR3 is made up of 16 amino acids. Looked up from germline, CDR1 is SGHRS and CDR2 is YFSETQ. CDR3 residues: CASSPPGGRGYNEQFF. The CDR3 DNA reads TGCGCCAGCAGCCCTCCTGGCGGGAGAGGCTACAATGAGCAGTTCTTC.

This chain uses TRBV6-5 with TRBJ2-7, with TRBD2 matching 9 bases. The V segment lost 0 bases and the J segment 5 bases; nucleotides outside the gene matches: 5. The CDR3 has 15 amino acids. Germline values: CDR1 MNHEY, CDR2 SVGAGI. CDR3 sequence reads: CASSYSAGGFNEQYV. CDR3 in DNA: TGTGCCAGCAGTTACTCGGCGGGGGGGTTTAACGAGCAGTACGTC.

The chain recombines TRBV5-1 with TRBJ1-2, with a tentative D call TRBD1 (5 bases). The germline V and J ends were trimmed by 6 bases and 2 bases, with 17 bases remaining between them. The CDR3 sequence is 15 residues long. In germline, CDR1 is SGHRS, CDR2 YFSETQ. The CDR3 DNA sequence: TGCGCCAGCACCATATCACCGACAGAGAACTATGGCTACACCTTC. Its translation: CASTISPTENYGYTF.

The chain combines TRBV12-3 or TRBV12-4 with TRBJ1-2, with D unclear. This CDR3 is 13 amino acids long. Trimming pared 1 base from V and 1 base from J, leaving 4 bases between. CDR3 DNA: TGTGCCAGCAGTTTAGGCGGTAACTATGGCTACACCTTC. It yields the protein CASSLGGNYGYTF.

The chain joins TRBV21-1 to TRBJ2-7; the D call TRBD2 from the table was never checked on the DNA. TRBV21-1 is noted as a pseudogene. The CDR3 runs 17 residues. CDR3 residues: CASSKAHSGADHYEQYF. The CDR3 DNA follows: TGTGCCAGCAGCAAAGCGCACAGCGGGGCAGATCACTACGAGCAGTACTTC.